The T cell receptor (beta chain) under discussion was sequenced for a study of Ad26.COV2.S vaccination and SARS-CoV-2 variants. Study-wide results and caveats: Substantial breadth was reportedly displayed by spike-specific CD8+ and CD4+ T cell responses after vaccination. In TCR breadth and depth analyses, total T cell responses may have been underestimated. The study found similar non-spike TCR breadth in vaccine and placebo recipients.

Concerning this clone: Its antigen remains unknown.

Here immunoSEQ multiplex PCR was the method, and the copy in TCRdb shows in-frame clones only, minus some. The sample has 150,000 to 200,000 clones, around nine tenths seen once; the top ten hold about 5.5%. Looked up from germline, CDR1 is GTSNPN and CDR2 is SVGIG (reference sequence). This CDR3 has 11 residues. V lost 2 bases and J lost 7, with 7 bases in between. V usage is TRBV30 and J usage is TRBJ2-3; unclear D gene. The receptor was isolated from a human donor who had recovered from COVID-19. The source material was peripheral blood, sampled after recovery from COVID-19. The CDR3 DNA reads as TGTGCCTGGAGTTTAGAATATACGCAGTATTTT. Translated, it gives CAWSLEYTQYF.